Shown below are 29 T cell receptor beta chains from a single sample sequenced in a study of T-cell reconstitution after alpha-beta-depleted transplantation in children. Using unique molecular identifiers, the investigators prepared the TCRbeta library. TCRdb ran MiXCR on the PCR reads and lists one entry per CDR3 protein. This sample has some 200,000 distinct CDR3 sequences, with just over 14% found just once. The sequencing used PBMCs from the stem cell graft donor, collected from the stem cell graft. All receptors come from a human donor who donated a stem cell graft to a child with acute lymphoblastic leukemia.

The chain links TRBV7-8 to TRBJ2-7; no reliable D call. This CDR3 is built from 13 residues. The V end was cut by 6 bases, the J end by 3 bases, with 12 bases between. Per the germline V gene, CDR1 is SGHVS and CDR2 is FQNEAQ. The DNA of the CDR3 is TGTGCCAGCAGACTCCGGACCGGCTACGAGCAGTACTTC. Translated, it gives CASRLRTGYEQYF.

The table lists this clonotype with many counts. This chain connects TRBV11-2 to TRBJ1-1, with a weak D call TRBD1 (5 bases). Germline loops: CDR1 SGHAT, CDR2 FQNNGV. The length of the CDR3 is 12 residues. Trimming pared 2 bases from V and 7 bases from J, leaving 8 bases between. The CDR3 region is CASSLTGYEAFF. DNA of the CDR3: TGTGCCAGCAGCTTAACAGGATATGAAGCTTTCTTT.

This clonotype was seen a few times. The chain couples TRBV11-2 to TRBJ2-4, with TRBD1 as a possible D gene (6 bases). The V and J ends lost 5 bases and 0 bases respectively, with 17 bases between them. Germline loops: CDR1 SGHAT, CDR2 FQNNGV. This CDR3 is built from 17 residues. As DNA, the CDR3 is TGTGCCAGCAGCGGCGTCGGACAGCAATTAGCCAAAAACATTCAGTACTTC. This gives the protein CASSGVGQQLAKNIQYF. Based on the CDR3 plus reference TRBV11-2 and TRBJ2-4, the full variable domain is EAGVAQSPRYKIIEKRQSVAFWCNPISGHATLYWYQQILGQGPKLLIQFQNNGVVDDSQLPKDRFSAERLKGVDSTLKIQPAKLEDSAVYLCASSGVGQQLAKNIQYFGAGTRLSVL.

At least ten counts were recorded for this clonotype. The CDR3 nucleotides read TGCAGTGCTACCCAGACAGGGACCTACAATGAGCAGTTCTTC. Amino acid sequence: CSATQTGTYNEQFF. This sequence joins TRBV20-1 and TRBJ2-1; 7 bases agree with TRBD1. In germline, CDR1 is DFQATT, CDR2 SNEGSKA (reference sequence). The CDR3 totals 14 residues. V shed 4 bases, J shed 2 bases, and the junction held 5 bases outside the gene matches.

The chain employs TRBV12-3 or TRBV12-4 and TRBJ1-2; no reliable D call. The CDR3 length is 12 residues. V shed 7 bases and J shed 6 bases, with 12 bases lying between them. The CDR3 sequence is CASTHGRDGYTF. In DNA form, the CDR3 reads TGTGCCAGCACCCACGGACGGGATGGCTACACCTTC.

The table lists this clonotype with many counts. The CDR3 spells CSARAVRDEQFF. The CDR3 nucleotides are TGCAGTGCTAGGGCCGTTAGGGATGAGCAGTTCTTC. The J gene is TRBJ2-1, the V gene TRBV20-1, with D unclear. The CDR3 extends over 12 amino acids. V lost 3 bases to trimming and J lost 8 bases, with 11 bases between them. Germline lookup yields CDR1 DFQATT and CDR2 SNEGSKA (reference sequence).

This chain connects TRBV20-1 to TRBJ2-4, with D unresolved. This CDR3 has 13 amino acids. Germline V CDR1 and CDR2: DFQATT, SNEGSKA (reference sequence). Trimming shortened V by 3 bases and J by 2 bases, and 8 bases separated the two germline ends. The CDR3 protein is CSASSVSKNIQYF. The CDR3 nucleotides read TGCAGTGCTAGTAGTGTGTCCAAAAACATTCAGTACTTC.

The CDR3 loop is CSMRTSPWGVGEQFF. The CDR3 nucleotides read TGCAGTATGAGGACTAGCCCATGGGGTGTTGGTGAGCAGTTCTTC. The chain carries TRBV20-1 and TRBJ2-1; 8 nucleotides line up with TRBD2. V gave up 8 bases and J gave up 9 bases; unmatched junction bases: 18. The CDR3 covers 15 residues. CDR1 and CDR2 from the germline V gene are DFQATT and SNEGSKA (reference sequence).

This clonotype was detected ten times or more. The genes are TRBV5-1 and TRBJ2-6; TRBD1 matches at 9 bases. The germline V gene encodes CDR1 SGHRS and CDR2 YFSETQ. J gave up 3 bases and V 3 bases, and 4 bases lay outside the gene matches. The CDR3 is made up of 16 amino acids. In DNA, the CDR3 is TGCGCCAGCAGCTACGGGACAGGGAGTGGGGCCAACGTCCTGACTTTC. Residues: CASSYGTGSGANVLTF.

The table lists this clonotype with many counts. This chain connects TRBV5-1 to TRBJ2-7; D is tentatively TRBD1 or TRBD2 (5 bases each). Trimming took 3 bases from V and 7 from J, leaving 20 bases between them. From germline, CDR1 is SGHRS and CDR2 YFSETQ. CDR3 length: 15 residues. CDR3 protein: CASSSQTGTTGEQYF. The CDR3 DNA follows: TGCGCCAGCAGCTCGCAAACCGGGACCACAGGAGAGCAGTACTTC.

In this sample, this clonotype turned up many times. The V and J genes are TRBV7-6 and TRBJ1-1, with 9 bases identical to TRBD1. Looked up from germline, CDR1 is SGHVS and CDR2 is FNYEAQ. The CDR3 loop spans 14 amino acids. V lost 5 bases to trimming and J lost 3 bases; unmatched junction nucleotides: 4. The CDR3 sequence is CASSPRDRDTEAFF. In DNA, the CDR3 is TGTGCCAGCAGCCCAAGGGACAGGGACACTGAAGCTTTCTTT.

The sample holds many counts of this clonotype. CDR3 nucleotide sequence: TGTGCCAGCAGTTTTGCAGGGGGTTACGATGAGCAGTTCTTC. It yields the protein CASSFAGGYDEQFF. This chain links TRBV27 with TRBJ2-1; TRBD1 aligns across 7 bases. Germline V gene sequence: CDR1 MNHEY, CDR2 SMNVEV (reference sequence). The junction had 7 bases not matched to a gene; V was cut back by 3 bases and J by 8 bases. This CDR3 comprises 14 residues.

There are many counts of this clonotype. In DNA form, the CDR3 reads TGTGCCAGCAGTTTAAGCCTAGCTGGGATCTCCTACAATGAGCAGTTCTTC. Residues: CASSLSLAGISYNEQFF. The chain combines TRBV12-3 or TRBV12-4 with TRBJ2-1; D is possibly TRBD2 (5 bases). V was pared by 2 bases and J by 0 bases, with 14 bases between. CDR3 length equals 17 residues.

Here the CDR3 reads CASSINREGSGELFF. As DNA, the CDR3 is TGTGCCAGCAGTATAAACAGGGAGGGGTCCGGGGAGCTGTTTTTT. This chain joins TRBV27 and TRBJ2-2; possibly TRBD2 for D (7 bases). The CDR3 is 15 amino acids. The germline V and J ends were trimmed by 5 bases and 6 bases, with 16 bases remaining between them. Germline V lookup: CDR1 MNHEY, CDR2 SMNVEV (reference sequence).

This clonotype was found many times. The V gene is TRBV5-1, the J gene TRBJ1-1; TRBD1 matches 8 bases. V trimming: 0 bases; J trimming: 9 bases; junction bases outside the gene matches: 7. This CDR3 spans 14 amino acids. Looked up from germline, CDR1 is SGHRS and CDR2 is YFSETQ. In DNA, the CDR3 is TGCGCCAGCAGCTTGGATACAGGGGGAGGGAAAGCTTTCTTT. It codes for CASSLDTGGGKAFF.

This clonotype was recorded at least ten times. The gene calls are TRBV12-3 or TRBV12-4 and TRBJ2-2; possibly TRBD1 or TRBD2 for D (5 bases each). V was cut by 5 bases and J by 4 bases, with 11 bases left in between. The CDR3 runs 14 residues. The CDR3, as DNA: TGTGCCAGCAGTATCCAGAGGGGCACCGGGGAGCTGTTTTTT. Protein: CASSIQRGTGELFF.

This clonotype was seen only a few times. The chain couples TRBV6-2 or TRBV6-3 to TRBJ2-3; TRBD2 matches at 7 bases. Unmatched junction bases numbered 20, after V lost 2 bases and J lost 3 bases. The CDR3 consists of 20 residues. Germline CDR1 MNHEY, CDR2 SVGEGT. The CDR3 nucleotides read TGTGCCAGCAGTTACGTGGGAGGGCCGGGCTTTCCCCACAGGACAGATACGCAGTATTTT. It translates to CASSYVGGPGFPHRTDTQYF.

This clonotype came up many times. The V and J genes are TRBV20-1 and TRBJ2-1; D gene ambiguous. Trimming took 2 bases from V and 0 from J, leaving 8 bases between them. CDR1 and CDR2 from the germline V gene are DFQATT and SNEGSKA (reference sequence). CDR3 length: 14 residues. The CDR3 DNA reads as TGCAGTGCTAGAATACCAGGCTCCTACAATGAGCAGTTCTTC. It yields the protein CSARIPGSYNEQFF.

This clonotype was counted at least ten times. The chain joins TRBV6-5 to TRBJ1-1, with D uncertain. V lost 3 bases and J 1 base, leaving 6 bases between the germline ends. Germline V CDR1 and CDR2: MNHEY, SVGAGI. CDR3 length: 13 residues. The CDR3 nucleotides are TGTGCCAGCAGTTATTCGAGGAACACTGAAGCTTTCTTT. Encoded protein: CASSYSRNTEAFF.

This clonotype was seen many times. The genes are TRBV29-1 and TRBJ2-1; D might be TRBD1 (5 bases). The ends were cut back, 3 bases at V and 4 bases at J, with 10 bases in the middle. The V gene's germline CDR1 is SQVTM and CDR2 ANQGSEA. The CDR3 extends over 13 amino acids. The CDR3 region is CSVDQGSYNEQFF. CDR3 nucleotides: TGCAGCGTTGACCAGGGATCATACAATGAGCAGTTCTTC.

The table lists this clonotype with many counts. V is TRBV20-1 and J is TRBJ2-1, with TRBD1 matching 10 bases. After removal of 5 bases from V and 5 bases from J, the junction contained 12 bases not matched to a gene. The CDR3 spans 16 residues. CDR1 and CDR2 from the germline V gene are DFQATT and SNEGSKA (reference sequence). In DNA form, the CDR3 reads TGCAGTGCTTCGACAGGGGGCTATCTGAGAAACAATGAGCAGTTCTTC. Protein: CSASTGGYLRNNEQFF.

This clonotype was found many times. The chain links TRBV12-3 or TRBV12-4 to TRBJ1-5; no reliable D call. The CDR3 spans 13 residues. Trimming removed 6 bases from V and 4 bases from J, with 10 bases in between. CDR3 in DNA: TGTGCCAGCAGGGGGAACCTTAATCAGCCCCAGCATTTT. This translates into CASRGNLNQPQHF.

This clonotype was detected many times. The chain uses TRBV29-1 and TRBJ1-2; the match to TRBD1 covers 8 bases. The ends lost 7 bases at V and 2 bases at J; junction bases unmatched: 12. Looked up from germline, CDR1 is SQVTM and CDR2 is ANQGSEA. The CDR3 is 15 residues long. CDR3 amino acids: CSARSDRGKNYGYTF. The CDR3 nucleotides are TGCAGCGCCAGGTCCGACAGGGGAAAGAACTATGGCTACACCTTC.

This clonotype appeared a few times. This sequence joins TRBV12-3 or TRBV12-4 and TRBJ1-3; 12 positions match TRBD1. The CDR3 has 16 amino acids. V trimming: 8 bases; J trimming: 11 bases; junction bases outside the gene matches: 16. CDR3 nucleotides: TGTGCCAGCCTCAGGGACAGGGGGCGATTGGGACCGTCCATATATTTT. Translated: CASLRDRGRLGPSIYF.

This clonotype was observed many times. The CDR3, as DNA: TGTGCCAGCACCTACTCTAGCGGGAGCGAGACCCAGTACTTC. Translated, it gives CASTYSSGSETQYF. The chain has TRBV12-3 or TRBV12-4 and TRBJ2-5; 10 bases match TRBD2. The length of the CDR3 is 14 residues. V was clipped by 7 bases and J by 5 bases; unmatched bases: 7.

This clonotype was found many times. The chain recombines TRBV5-1 with TRBJ1-2; D uncertain. V lost 4 bases and J 6 bases, leaving 10 bases between the germline ends. The CDR3 totals 12 residues. Germline CDR1 and CDR2: SGHRS and YFSETQ. Written as DNA, the CDR3 is TGCGCCAGCAGCCCGGCCTTTGATGGCTACACCTTC. It yields the protein CASSPAFDGYTF.

The gene calls are TRBV5-4 and TRBJ2-3, with 9 bases that match TRBD2. V was clipped by 4 bases and J by 3 bases; unmatched bases: 9. CDR3 length equals 16 residues. The germline CDR1 and CDR2 sequences are SGHNT and YYREEE (reference sequence). CDR3 nucleotides: TGTGCCAGCAGCAGCAAGGCGGGAGGGCCAACAGATACGCAGTATTTT. As protein: CASSSKAGGPTDTQYF.

V and J are TRBV5-1 and TRBJ2-2; D not certain. The CDR3 totals 16 residues. From germline, CDR1 is SGHRS and CDR2 YFSETQ. V lost 2 bases and J 0 bases, leaving 11 bases between the germline ends. The CDR3 spells CASSFYRSTNTGELFF. CDR3 DNA: TGCGCCAGCAGCTTTTACAGAAGTACGAACACCGGGGAGCTGTTTTTT.

This clonotype was observed many times. V is TRBV7-9 and J is TRBJ2-7; TRBD1 matches 7 bases. There are 15 residues in the CDR3. J was trimmed by 2 bases and V by 1 base; bases with no gene match: 5. Per germline, CDR1 SEHNR and CDR2 FQNEAQ (reference sequence). CDR3 sequence: CASSLGQGKTYEQYF. Written as DNA, the CDR3 is TGTGCCAGCAGCTTAGGACAGGGAAAGACCTACGAGCAGTACTTC.